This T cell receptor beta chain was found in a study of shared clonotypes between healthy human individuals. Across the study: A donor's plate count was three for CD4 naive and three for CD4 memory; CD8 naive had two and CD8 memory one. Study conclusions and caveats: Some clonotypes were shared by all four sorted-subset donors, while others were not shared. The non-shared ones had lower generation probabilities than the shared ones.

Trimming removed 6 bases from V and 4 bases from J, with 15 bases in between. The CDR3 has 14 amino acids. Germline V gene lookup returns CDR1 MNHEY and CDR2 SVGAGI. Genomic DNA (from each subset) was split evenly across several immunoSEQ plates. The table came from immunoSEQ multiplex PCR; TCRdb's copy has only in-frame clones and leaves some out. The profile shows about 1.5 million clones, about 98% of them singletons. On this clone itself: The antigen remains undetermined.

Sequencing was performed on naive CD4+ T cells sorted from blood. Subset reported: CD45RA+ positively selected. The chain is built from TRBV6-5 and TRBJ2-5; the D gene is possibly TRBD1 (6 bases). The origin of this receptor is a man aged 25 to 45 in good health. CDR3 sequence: CASSDRGKGETQYF. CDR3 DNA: TGTGCCAGCAGCGATAGGGGGAAGGGAGAGACCCAGTACTTC.